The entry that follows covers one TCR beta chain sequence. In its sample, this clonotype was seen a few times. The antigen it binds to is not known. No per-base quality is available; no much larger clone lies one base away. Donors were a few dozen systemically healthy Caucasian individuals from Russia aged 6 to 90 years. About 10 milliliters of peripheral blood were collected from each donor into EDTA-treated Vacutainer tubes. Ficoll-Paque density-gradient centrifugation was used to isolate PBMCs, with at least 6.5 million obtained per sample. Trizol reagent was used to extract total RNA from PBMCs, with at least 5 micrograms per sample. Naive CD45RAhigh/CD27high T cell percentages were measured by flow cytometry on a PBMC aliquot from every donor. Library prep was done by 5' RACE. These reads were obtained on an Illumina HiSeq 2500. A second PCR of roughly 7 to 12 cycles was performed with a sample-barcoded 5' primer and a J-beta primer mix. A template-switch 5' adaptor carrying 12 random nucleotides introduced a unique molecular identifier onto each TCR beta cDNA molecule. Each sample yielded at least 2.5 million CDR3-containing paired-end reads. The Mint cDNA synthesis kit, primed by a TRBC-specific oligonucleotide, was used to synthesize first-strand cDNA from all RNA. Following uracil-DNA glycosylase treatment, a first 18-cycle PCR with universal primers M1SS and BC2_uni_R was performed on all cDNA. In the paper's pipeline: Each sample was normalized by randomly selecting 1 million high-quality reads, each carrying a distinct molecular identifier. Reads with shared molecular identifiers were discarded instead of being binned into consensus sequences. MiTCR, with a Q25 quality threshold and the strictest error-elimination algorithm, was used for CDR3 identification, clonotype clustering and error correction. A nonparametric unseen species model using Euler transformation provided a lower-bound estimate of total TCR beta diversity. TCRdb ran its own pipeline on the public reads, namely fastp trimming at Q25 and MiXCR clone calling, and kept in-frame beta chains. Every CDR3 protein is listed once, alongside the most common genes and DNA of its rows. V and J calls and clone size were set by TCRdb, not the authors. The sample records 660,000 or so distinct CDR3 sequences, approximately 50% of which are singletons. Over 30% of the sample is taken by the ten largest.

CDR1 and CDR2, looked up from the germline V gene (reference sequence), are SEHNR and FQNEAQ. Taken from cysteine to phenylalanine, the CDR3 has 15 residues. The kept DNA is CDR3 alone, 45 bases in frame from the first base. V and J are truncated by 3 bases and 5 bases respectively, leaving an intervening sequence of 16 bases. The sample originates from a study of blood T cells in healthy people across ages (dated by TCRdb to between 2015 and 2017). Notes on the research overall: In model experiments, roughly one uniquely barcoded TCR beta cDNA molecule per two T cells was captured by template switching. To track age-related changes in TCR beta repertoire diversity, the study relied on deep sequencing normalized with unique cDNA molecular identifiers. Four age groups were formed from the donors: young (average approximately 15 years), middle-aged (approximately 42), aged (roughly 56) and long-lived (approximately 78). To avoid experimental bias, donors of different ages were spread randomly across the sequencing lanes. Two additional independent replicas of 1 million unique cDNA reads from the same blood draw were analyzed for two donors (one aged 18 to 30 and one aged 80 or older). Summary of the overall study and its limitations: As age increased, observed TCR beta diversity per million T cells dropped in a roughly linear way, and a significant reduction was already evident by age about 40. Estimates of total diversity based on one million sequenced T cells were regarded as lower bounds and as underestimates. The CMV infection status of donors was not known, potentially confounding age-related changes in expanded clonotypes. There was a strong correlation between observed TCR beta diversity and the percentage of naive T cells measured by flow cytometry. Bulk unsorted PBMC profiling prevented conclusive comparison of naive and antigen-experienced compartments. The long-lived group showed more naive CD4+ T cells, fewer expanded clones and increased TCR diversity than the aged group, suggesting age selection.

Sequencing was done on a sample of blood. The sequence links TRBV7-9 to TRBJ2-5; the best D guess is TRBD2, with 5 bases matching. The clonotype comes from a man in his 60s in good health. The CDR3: CASSLGRTMSETQYF. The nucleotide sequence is TGTGCCAGCAGCTTGGGGAGAACCATGTCGGAGACCCAGTACTTC. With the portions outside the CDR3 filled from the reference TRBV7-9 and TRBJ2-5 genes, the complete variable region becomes DTGVSQNPRHKITKRGQNVTFRCDPISEHNRLYWYRQTLGQGPEFLTYFQNEAQLEKSRLLSDRFSAERPKGSFSTLEIQRTEQGDSAMYLCASSLGRTMSETQYFGPGTRLLVL.